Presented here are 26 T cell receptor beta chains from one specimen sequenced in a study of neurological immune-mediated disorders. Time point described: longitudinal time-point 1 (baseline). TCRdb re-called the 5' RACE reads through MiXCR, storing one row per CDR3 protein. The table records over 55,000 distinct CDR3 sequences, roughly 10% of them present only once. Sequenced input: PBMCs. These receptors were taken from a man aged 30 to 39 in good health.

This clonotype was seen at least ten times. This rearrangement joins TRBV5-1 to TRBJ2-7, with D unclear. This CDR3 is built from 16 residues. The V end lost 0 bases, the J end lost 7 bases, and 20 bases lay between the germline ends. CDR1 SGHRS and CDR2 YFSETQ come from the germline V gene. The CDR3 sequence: CASSLAESMALSEQYF. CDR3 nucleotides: TGCGCCAGCAGCTTGGCCGAAAGCATGGCCTTGAGTGAGCAGTACTTC.

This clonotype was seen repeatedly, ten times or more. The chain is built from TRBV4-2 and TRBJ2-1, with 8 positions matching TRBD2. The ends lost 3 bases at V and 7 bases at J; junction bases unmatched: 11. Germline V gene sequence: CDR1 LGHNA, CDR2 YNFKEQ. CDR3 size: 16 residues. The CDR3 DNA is TGTGCCAGCAGCCAGCCCCTAGCCCCGGGGGGGAATGAGCAGTTCTTC. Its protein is CASSQPLAPGGNEQFF.

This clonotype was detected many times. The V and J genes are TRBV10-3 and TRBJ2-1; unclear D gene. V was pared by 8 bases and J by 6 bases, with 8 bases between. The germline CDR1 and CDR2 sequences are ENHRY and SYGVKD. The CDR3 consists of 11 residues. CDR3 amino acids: CAIVYRNEQFF. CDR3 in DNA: TGTGCCATCGTATACCGCAATGAGCAGTTCTTC.

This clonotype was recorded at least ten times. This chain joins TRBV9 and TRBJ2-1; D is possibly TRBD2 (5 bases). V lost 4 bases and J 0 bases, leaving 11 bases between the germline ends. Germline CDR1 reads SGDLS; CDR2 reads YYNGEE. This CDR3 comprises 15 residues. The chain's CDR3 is CASSPNAGSYNEQFF. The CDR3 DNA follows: TGTGCCAGCAGCCCCAATGCGGGCTCCTACAATGAGCAGTTCTTC.

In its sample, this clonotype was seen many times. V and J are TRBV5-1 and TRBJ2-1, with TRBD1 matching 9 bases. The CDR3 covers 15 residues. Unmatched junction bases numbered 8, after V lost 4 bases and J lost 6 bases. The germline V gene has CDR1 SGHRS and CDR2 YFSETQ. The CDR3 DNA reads TGCGCCAGCAGCCCCCTGGACAGGGGCCTCAATGAGCAGTTCTTC. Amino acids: CASSPLDRGLNEQFF.

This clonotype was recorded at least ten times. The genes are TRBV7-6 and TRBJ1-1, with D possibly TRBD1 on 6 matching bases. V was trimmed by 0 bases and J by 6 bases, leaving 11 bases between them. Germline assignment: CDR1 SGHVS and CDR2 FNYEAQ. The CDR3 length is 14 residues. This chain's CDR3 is CASSLAFGGAEAFF. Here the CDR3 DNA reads TGTGCCAGCAGCTTAGCGTTCGGGGGCGCTGAAGCTTTCTTT.

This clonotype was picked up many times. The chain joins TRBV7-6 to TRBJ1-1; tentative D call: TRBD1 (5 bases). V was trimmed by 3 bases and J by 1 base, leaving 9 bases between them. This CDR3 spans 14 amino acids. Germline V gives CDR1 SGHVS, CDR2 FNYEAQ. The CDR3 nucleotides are TGTGCCAGCAGCTTGGGGGATTCGAACACTGAAGCTTTCTTT. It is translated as CASSLGDSNTEAFF.

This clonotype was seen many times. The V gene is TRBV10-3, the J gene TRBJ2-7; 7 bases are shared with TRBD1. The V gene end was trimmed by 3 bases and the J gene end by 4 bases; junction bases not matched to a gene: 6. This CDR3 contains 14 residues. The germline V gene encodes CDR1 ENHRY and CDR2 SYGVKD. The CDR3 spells CAISEGGTAYEQYF. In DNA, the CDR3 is TGTGCCATCAGTGAAGGTGGGACAGCATACGAGCAGTACTTC.

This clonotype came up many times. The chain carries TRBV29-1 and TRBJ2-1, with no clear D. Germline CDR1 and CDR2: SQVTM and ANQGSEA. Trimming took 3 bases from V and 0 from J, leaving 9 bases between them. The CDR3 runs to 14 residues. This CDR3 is CSVDPEDSYNEQFF. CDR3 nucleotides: TGCAGCGTTGATCCAGAAGACTCCTACAATGAGCAGTTCTTC.

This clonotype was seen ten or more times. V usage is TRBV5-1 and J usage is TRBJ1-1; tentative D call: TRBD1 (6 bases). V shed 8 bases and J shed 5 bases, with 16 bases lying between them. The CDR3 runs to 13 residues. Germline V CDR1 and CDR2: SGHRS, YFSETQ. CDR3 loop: CASQGGVGTEAFF. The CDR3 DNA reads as TGCGCCAGTCAAGGGGGTGTTGGGACTGAAGCTTTCTTT. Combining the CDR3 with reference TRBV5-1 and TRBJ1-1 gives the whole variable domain KAGVTQTPRYLIKTRGQQVTLSCSPISGHRSVSWYQQTPGQGLQFLFEYFSETQRNKGNFPGRFSGRQFSNSRSEMNVSTLELGDSALYLCASQGGVGTEAFFGQGTRLTVV.

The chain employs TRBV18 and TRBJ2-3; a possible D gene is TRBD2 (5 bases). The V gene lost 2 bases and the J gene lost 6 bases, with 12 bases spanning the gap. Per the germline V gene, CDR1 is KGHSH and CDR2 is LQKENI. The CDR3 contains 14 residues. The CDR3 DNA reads TGTGCCAGCTCACCAAACTCCCCGGGGGATACGCAGTATTTT. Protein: CASSPNSPGDTQYF.

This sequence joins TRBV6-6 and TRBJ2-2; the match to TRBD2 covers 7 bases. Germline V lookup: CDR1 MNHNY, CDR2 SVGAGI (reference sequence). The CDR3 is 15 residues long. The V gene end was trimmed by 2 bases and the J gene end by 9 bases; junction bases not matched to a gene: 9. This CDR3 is CASSYLSGPSWELFF. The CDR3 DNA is TGTGCCAGCAGTTACCTTAGCGGGCCCAGCTGGGAGCTGTTTTTT.

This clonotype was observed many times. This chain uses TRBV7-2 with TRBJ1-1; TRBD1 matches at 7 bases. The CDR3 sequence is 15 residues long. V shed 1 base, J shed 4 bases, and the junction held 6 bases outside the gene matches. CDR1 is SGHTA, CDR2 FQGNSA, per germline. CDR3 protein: CASSLGPGGGTEAFF. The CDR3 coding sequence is TGTGCCAGCAGCTTAGGGCCAGGGGGGGGCACTGAAGCTTTCTTT.

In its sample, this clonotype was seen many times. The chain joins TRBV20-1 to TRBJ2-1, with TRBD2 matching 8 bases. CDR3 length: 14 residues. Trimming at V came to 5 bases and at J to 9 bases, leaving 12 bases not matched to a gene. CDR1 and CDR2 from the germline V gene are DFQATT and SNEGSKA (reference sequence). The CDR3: CSAPGSGSKGEQFF. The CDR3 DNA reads TGCAGTGCTCCAGGGAGCGGGAGCAAAGGTGAGCAGTTCTTC.

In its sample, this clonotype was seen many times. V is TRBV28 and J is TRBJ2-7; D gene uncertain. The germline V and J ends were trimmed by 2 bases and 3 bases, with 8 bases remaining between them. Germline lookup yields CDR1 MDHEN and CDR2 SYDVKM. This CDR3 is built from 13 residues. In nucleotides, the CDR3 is TGTGCCAGCAGTTTAGTTCTCCACTACGAGCAGTACTTC. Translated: CASSLVLHYEQYF.

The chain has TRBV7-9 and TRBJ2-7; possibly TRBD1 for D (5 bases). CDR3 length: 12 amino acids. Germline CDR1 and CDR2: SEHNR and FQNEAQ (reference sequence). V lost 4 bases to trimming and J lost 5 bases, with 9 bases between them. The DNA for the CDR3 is TGTGCCAGCAGCTACCTCAGGGACGAGCAGTACTTC. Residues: CASSYLRDEQYF.

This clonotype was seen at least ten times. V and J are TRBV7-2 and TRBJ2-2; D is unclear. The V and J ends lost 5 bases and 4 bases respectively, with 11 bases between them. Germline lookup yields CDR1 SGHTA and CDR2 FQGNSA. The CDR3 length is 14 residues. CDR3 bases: TGTGCCAGCAGCCCGGAGATGTTCACCGGGGAGCTGTTTTTT. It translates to CASSPEMFTGELFF.

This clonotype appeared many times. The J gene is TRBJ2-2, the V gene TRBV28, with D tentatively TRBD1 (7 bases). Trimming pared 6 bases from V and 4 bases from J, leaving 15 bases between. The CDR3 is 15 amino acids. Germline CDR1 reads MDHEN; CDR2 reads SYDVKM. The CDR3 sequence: CASRFTQGGTGELFF. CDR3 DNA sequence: TGTGCCAGCAGATTTACCCAGGGGGGCACCGGGGAGCTGTTTTTT.

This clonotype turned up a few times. The CDR3, as DNA: TGCAGTGCAACCGGGACCCTGCAAGGGGCCGGGGAGCTGTTTTTT. It is translated as CSATGTLQGAGELFF. This chain links TRBV20-1 with TRBJ2-2; D tentatively fits TRBD1 or TRBD2 (5 bases each). This CDR3 contains 15 residues. Trimming removed 6 bases at V and 6 bases at J, with 20 bases between. Looked up from germline, CDR1 is DFQATT and CDR2 is SNEGSKA (reference sequence).

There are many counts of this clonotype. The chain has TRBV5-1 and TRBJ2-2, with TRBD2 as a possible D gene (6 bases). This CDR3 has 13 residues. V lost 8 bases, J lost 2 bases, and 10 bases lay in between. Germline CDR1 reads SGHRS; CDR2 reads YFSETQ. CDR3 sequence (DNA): TGCGCCAGACCGACTAGAAACACCGGGGAGCTGTTTTTT. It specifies CARPTRNTGELFF.

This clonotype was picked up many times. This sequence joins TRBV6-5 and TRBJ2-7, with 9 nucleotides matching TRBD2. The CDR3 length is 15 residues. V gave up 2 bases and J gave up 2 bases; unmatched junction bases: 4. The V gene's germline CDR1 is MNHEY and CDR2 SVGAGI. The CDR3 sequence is CASSYVAGGAYEQYF. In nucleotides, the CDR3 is TGTGCCAGCAGTTACGTGGCGGGAGGGGCCTACGAGCAGTACTTC.

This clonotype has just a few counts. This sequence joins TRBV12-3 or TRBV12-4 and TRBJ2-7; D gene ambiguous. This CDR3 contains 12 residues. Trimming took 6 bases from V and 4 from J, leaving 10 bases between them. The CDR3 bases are TGTGCCAGCAGCCAAGTGAGTTACGAGCAGTACTTC. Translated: CASSQVSYEQYF.

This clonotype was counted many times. The CDR3 sequence: CASSDPSASASTDTQYF. CDR3 coding DNA: TGTGCCAGCAGTGACCCCTCGGCTAGCGCGAGCACAGATACGCAGTATTTT. The rearrangement links TRBV25-1 to TRBJ2-3, with D perhaps TRBD2 (6 bases). The CDR3 length is 17 residues. Germline values: CDR1 MGHDK, CDR2 SYGVNS. V lost 3 bases and J lost 0, with 16 bases in between.

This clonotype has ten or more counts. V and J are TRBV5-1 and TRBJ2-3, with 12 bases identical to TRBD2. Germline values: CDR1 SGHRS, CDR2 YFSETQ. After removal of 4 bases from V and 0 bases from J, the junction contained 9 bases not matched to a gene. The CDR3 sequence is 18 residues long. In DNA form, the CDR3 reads TGCGCCAGCAGCCTAGCGGGAGGGCCCATTCAAAGCACAGATACGCAGTATTTT. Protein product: CASSLAGGPIQSTDTQYF.

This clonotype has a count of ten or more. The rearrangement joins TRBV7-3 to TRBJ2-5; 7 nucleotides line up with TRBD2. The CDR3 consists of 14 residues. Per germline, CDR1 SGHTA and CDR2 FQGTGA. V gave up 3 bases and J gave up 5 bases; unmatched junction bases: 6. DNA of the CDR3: TGTGCCAGCAGCTTGACCTACGGGGGGGAGACCCAGTACTTC. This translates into CASSLTYGGETQYF.

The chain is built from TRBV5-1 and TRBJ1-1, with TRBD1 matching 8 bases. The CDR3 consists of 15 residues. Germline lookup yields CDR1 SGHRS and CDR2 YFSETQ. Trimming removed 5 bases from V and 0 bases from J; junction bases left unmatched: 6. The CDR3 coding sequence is TGCGCCAGCAGGCGGACAGGGACCATGAACACTGAAGCTTTCTTT. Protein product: CASRRTGTMNTEAFF.